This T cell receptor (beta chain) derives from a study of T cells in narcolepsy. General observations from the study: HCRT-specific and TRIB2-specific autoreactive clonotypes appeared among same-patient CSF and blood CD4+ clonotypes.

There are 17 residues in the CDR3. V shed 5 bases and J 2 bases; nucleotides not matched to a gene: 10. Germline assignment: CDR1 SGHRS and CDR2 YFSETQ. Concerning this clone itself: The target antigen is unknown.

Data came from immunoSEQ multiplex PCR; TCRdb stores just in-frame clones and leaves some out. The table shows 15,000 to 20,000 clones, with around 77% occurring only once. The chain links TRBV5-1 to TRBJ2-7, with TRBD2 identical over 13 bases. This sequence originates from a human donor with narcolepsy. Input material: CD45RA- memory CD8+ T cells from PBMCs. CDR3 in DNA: TGCGCCAGCAGTCCGGGACTAGCGGGGAAATCTCCCTACGAGCAGTACTTC. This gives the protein CASSPGLAGKSPYEQYF.